This T cell receptor beta chain was obtained from a study of T cells in Graves' hyperthyroidism and ophthalmopathy. Study-wide results and caveats: Most clonotypes expanded in thyroid above 0.001 were likewise present in blood.

After removal of 2 bases from V and 3 bases from J, the junction contained 4 bases not matched to a gene. Germline V gene lookup returns CDR1 GTSNPN and CDR2 SVGIG (reference sequence). The CDR3 has 14 residues. Amplified regions were TCR beta CDR3 sequences from RNA transcripts. HTBI primers drove first-round RT-PCR of the TCR CDR3. From the multiplex PCR reads, TCRdb called clonotypes with MiXCR, one entry per CDR3 protein. Counted here are a few hundred thousand distinct CDR3 sequences, 46% occurring once; the ten biggest clones make up about 7.8%. This clonotype was counted at least ten times. Antigen: not known.

V is TRBV30 and J is TRBJ1-5; 7 nucleotides line up with TRBD1. Sequenced input: peripheral blood or thyroid tissue (not recorded which). The receptor's source is a woman aged 18-35 years with Graves' hyperthyroidism. CDR3 DNA sequence: TGTGCCTGGAGTCGGACAGGCGCCAATCAGCCCCAGCATTTT. Protein: CAWSRTGANQPQHF.